The sequence of this T cell receptor beta chain was determined in a study of blood T cell repertoires in COVID-19. About the research overall: COVID-19 samples collected from the United States, Italy and Spain covered acute and convalescent phases. PBMCs, B-cell-depleted T cells, or T cells were the source of the cDNA or gDNA that made up the material.

The CDR3 extends over 16 amino acids. The germline gives CDR1 LGHDT, CDR2 YNNKEL (reference sequence). V gave up 4 bases and J gave up 3 bases, with 16 bases separating them. Per the study methods: Estimation of nucleated cell counts relied on the amplification of reference gene primers. The repertoire was sequenced with immunoSEQ multiplex PCR; TCRdb's copy has only in-frame clones and lacks some. V and J calls and clone size come straight from that table; D and trimming were deduced from the DNA. This table has around 300,000 clones, more than 80% appearing once. Sequencing used peripheral blood. The rearrangement joins TRBV3-1 (or the pseudogene TRBV3-2) to TRBJ1-3; D is perhaps TRBD1 (6 bases). This TCR derives from a woman in her thirties with active or convalescent COVID-19. CDR3 loop: CASSRPGGAIGNTIYF. In DNA, the CDR3 is TGTGCCAGCAGCCGCCCCGGGGGGGCCATTGGAAACACCATATATTTT.